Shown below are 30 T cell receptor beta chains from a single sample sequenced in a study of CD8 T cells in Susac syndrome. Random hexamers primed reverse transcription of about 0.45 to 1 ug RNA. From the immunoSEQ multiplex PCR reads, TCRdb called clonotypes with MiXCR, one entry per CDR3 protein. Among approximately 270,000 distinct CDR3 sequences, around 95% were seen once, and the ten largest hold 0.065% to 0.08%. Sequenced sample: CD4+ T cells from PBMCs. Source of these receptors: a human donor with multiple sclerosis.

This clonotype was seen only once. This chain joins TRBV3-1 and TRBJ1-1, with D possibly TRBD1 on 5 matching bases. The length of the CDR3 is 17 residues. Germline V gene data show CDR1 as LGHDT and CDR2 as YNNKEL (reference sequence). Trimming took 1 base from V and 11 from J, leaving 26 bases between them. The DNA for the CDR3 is TGTGCCAGCAGCCAAGGGGACGCGGCCGGCCGTTCTACACAGGCTTTCTTT. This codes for CASSQGDAAGRSTQAFF.

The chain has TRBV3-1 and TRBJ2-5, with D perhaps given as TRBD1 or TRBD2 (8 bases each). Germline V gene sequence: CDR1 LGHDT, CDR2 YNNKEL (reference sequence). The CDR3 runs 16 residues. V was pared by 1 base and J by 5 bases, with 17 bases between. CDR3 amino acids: CASSQVPGGGGETQYF. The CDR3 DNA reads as TGTGCCAGCAGCCAAGTCCCAGGGGGCGGGGGGGAGACCCAGTACTTC.

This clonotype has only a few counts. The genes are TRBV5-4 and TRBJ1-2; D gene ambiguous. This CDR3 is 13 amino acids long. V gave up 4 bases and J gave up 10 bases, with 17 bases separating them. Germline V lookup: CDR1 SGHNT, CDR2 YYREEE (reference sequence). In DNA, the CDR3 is TGTGCCAGCAGCGGTCTCAGCGACGGGATCTACACCTTC. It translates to CASSGLSDGIYTF.

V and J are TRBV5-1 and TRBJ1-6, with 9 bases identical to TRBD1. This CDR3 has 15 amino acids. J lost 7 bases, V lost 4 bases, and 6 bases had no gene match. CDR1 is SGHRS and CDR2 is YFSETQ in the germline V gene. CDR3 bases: TGCGCCAGCAGCGGGGGACAGGGATGGAATTCACCCCTCCACTTT. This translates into CASSGGQGWNSPLHF.

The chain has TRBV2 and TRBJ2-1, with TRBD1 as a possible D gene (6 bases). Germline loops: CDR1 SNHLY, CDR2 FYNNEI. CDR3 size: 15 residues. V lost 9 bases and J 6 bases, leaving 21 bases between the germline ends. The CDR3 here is CASTGFRTTTNEQFF. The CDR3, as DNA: TGTGCCAGTACAGGGTTTAGGACAACCACCAATGAGCAGTTCTTC.

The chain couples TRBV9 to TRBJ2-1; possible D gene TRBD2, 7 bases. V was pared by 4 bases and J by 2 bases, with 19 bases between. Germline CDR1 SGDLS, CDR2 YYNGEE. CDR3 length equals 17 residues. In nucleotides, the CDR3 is TGTGCCAGCAGCCTAGGGCCTGGCGGGGGCGCCTACAATGAGCAGTTCTTC. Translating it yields CASSLGPGGGAYNEQFF. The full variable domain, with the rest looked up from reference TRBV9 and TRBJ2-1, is DSGVTQTPKHLITATGQRVTLRCSPRSGDLSVYWYQQSLDQGLQFLIQYYNGEERAKGNILERFSAQQFPDLHSELNLSSLELGDSALYFCASSLGPGGGAYNEQFFGPGTRLTVL.

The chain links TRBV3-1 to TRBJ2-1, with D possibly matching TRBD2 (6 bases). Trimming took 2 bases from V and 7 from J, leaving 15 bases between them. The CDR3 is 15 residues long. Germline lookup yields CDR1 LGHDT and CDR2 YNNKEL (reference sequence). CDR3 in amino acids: CASSQKSWTKNEQFF. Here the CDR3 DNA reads TGTGCCAGCAGCCAAAAGTCTTGGACTAAAAATGAGCAGTTCTTC.

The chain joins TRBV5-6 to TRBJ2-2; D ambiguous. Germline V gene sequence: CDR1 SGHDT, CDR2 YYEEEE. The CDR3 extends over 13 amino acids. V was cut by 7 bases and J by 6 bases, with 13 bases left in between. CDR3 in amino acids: CASLRRGAGELFF. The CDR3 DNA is TGTGCCAGCCTCAGGCGTGGTGCCGGGGAGCTGTTTTTT.

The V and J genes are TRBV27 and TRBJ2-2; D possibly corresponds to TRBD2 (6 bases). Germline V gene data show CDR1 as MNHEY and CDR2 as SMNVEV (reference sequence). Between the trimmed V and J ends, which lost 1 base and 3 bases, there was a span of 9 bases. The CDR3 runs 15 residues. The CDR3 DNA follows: TGTGCCAGCAGTTTATTGGGGGGATACACCGGGGAGCTGTTTTTT. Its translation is CASSLLGGYTGELFF.

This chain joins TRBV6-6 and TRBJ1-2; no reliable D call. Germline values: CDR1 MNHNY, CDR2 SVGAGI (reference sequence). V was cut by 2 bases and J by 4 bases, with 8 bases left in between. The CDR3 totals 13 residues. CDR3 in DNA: TGTGCCAGCAGTTACAACCCTCCCTATGGCTACACCTTC. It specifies CASSYNPPYGYTF.

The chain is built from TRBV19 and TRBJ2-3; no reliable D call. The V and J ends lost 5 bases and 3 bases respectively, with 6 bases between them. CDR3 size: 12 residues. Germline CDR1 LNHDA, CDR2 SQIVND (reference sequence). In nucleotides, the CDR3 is TGTGCCAGTAGTTCTCGAACAGATACGCAGTATTTT. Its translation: CASSSRTDTQYF.

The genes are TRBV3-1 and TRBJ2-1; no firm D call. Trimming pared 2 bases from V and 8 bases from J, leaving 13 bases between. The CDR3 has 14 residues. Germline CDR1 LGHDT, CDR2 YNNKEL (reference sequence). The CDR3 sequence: CASSQNVPSDEQFF. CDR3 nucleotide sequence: TGTGCCAGCAGCCAAAATGTACCCAGCGATGAGCAGTTCTTC.

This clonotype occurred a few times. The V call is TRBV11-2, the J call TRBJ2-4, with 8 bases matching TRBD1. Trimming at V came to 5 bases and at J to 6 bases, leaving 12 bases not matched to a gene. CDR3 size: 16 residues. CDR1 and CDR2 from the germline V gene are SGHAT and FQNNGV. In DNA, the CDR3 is TGTGCCAGCAGCCCCCGGGCAGGGGGCTCGTCAAACATTCAGTACTTC. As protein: CASSPRAGGSSNIQYF.

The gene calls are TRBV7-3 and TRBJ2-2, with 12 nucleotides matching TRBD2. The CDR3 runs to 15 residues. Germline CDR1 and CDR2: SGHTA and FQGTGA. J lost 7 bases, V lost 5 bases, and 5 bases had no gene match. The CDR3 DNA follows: TGTGCCAGCAGCCTAGGGACTAGCGGGTTCGGGGAGCTGTTTTTT. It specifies CASSLGTSGFGELFF.

The CDR3 is CSARGRVADEKLFF. CDR3 DNA: TGCAGTGCTAGAGGAAGGGTCGCGGATGAAAAACTGTTTTTT. This chain joins TRBV20-1 and TRBJ1-4; D not certain. CDR3 length equals 14 residues. Trimming stripped 1 base from V and 6 bases from J, with 12 bases between. Germline V gene sequence: CDR1 DFQATT, CDR2 SNEGSKA (reference sequence).

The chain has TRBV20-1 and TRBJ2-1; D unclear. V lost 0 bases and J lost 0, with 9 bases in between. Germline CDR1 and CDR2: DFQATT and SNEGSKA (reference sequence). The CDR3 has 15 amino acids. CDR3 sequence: CSARDRAASYNEQFF. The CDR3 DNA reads TGCAGTGCTAGAGATAGGGCGGCCTCCTACAATGAGCAGTTCTTC.

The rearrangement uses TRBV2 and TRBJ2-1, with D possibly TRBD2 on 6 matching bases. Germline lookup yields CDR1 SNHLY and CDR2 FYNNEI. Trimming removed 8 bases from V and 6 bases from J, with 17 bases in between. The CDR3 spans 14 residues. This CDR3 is CASARGTQPNEQFF. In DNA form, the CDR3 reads TGTGCCAGCGCCCGGGGGACTCAACCCAATGAGCAGTTCTTC. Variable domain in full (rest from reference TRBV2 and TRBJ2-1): EPEVTQTPSHQVTQMGQEVILRCVPISNHLYFYWYRQILGQKVEFLVSFYNNEISEKSEIFDDQFSVERPDGSNFTLKIRSTKLEDSAMYFCASARGTQPNEQFFGPGTRLTVL.

This chain's CDR3 is CASSVLNTDTQYF. In DNA form, the CDR3 reads TGTGCCAGCAGCGTGTTAAACACAGATACGCAGTATTTT. The V call is TRBV9, the J call TRBJ2-3, with D unclear. The germline V gene encodes CDR1 SGDLS and CDR2 YYNGEE. Trimming took off 2 bases at V and 2 bases at J, with 6 bases between the two ends. This CDR3 is built from 13 residues.

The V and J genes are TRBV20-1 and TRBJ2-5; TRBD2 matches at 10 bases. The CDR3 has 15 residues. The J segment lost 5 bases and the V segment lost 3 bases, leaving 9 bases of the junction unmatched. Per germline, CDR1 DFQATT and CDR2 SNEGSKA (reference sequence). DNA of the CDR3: TGCAGTGCTAGTCAAGCGGGAGGGCCTGGGGAGACCCAGTACTTC. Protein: CSASQAGGPGETQYF.

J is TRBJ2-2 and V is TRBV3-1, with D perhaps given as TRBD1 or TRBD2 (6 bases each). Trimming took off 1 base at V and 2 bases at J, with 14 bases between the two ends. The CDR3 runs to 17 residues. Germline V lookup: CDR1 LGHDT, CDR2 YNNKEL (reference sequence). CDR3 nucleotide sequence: TGTGCCAGCAGCCAAGTCTCAACGGGGGCCAACACCGGGGAGCTGTTTTTT. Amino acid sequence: CASSQVSTGANTGELFF.

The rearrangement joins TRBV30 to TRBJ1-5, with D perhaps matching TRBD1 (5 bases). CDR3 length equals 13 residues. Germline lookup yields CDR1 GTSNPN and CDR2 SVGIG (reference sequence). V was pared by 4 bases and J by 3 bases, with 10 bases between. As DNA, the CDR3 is TGTGCCTGGACCCGGGACCCCAATCAGCCCCAGCATTTT. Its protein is CAWTRDPNQPQHF.

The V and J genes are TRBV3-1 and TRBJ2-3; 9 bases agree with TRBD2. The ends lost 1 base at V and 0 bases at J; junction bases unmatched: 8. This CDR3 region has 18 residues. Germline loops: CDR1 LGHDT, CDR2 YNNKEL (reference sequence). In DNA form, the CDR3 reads TGTGCCAGCAGCCAAGGGCTAGCGGGACCGACTAGCACAGATACGCAGTATTTT. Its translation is CASSQGLAGPTSTDTQYF.

The CDR3 DNA reads TGTGCCAGCAGTTTCACAGGCGTAGGTAAACTGTTTTTT. It translates to CASSFTGVGKLFF. V is TRBV12-3 or TRBV12-4 and J is TRBJ1-4; tentative D call: TRBD1 (5 bases). V gave up 3 bases and J gave up 11 bases, with 13 bases separating them. CDR3 length equals 13 residues.

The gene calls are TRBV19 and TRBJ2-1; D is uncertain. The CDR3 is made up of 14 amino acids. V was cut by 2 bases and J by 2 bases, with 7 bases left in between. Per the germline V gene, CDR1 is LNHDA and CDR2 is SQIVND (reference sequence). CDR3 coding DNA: TGTGCCAGTAGTATAACGGGCCCCTACAATGAGCAGTTCTTC. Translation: CASSITGPYNEQFF.

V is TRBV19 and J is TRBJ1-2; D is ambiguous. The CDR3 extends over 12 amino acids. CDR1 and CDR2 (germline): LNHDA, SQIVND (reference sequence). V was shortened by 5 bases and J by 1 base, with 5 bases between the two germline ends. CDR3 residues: CASSDFNYGYTF. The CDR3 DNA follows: TGTGCCAGTAGTGACTTTAACTATGGCTACACCTTC.

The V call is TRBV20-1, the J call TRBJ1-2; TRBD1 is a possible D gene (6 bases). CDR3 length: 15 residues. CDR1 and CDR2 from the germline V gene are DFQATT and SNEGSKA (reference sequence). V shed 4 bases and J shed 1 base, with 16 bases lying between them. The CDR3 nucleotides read TGCAGTGCTAACGGGGGGCCGAAAATTAACTATGGCTACACCTTC. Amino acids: CSANGGPKINYGYTF.

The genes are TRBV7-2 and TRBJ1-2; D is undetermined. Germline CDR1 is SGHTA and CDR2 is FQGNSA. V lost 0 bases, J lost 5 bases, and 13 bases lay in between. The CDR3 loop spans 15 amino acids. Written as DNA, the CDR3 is TGTGCCAGCAGCTTAGCGCTCGGAGGGCCATATGGCTACACCTTC. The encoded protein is CASSLALGGPYGYTF. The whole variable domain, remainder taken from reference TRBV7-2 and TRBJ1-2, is GAGVSQSPSNKVTEKGKDVELRCDPISGHTALYWYRQSLGQGLEFLIYFQGNSAPDKSGLPSDRFSAERTGGSVSTLTIQRTQQEDSAVYLCASSLALGGPYGYTFGSGTRLTVV.

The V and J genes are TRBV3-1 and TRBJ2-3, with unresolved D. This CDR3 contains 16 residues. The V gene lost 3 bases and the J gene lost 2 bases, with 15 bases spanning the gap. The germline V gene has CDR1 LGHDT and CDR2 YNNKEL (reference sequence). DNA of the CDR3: TGTGCCAGCAGCCAGTTTCCGAACGGCGACACAGATACGCAGTATTTT. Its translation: CASSQFPNGDTDTQYF.

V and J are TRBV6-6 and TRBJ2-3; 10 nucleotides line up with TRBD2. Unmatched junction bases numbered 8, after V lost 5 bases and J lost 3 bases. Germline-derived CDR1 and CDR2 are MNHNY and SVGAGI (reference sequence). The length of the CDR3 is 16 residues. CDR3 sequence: CASSTPAGGRTDTQYF. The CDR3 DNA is TGTGCCAGCAGTACTCCAGCGGGGGGGAGGACAGATACGCAGTATTTT.

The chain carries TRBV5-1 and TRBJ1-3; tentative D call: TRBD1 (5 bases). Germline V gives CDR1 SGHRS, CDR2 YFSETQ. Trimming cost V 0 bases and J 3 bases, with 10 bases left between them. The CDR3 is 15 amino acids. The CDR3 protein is CASSLEGRDGNTIYF. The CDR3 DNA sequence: TGCGCCAGCAGCTTGGAGGGCAGGGATGGAAACACCATATATTTT.